This T cell receptor (beta chain) was identified in a study of T-cell reconstitution after alpha-beta-depleted transplantation in children. From germline, CDR1 is SGHKS and CDR2 YYEKEE (reference sequence). The CDR3 length is 13 residues. The ends were cut back, 7 bases at V and 5 bases at J, with 15 bases in the middle. The TCRbeta library incorporated unique molecular identifiers. TCRdb re-analysed the PCR reads in MiXCR, keeping a single row per CDR3 protein. The data hold more than 550,000 distinct CDR3 sequences, with over 9.5% observed a single time. This sequence joins TRBV5-5 and TRBJ2-5; D is possibly TRBD2 (5 bases). The specimen was PBMCs from the stem cell graft donor, collected from the stem cell graft. The receptor comes from a human donor who donated a stem cell graft to a child with acute myeloid leukemia. In DNA, the CDR3 is TGTGCCAGCTCCCCTCGGGATCTGGAGACCCAGTACTTC. Translation: CASSPRDLETQYF. The whole variable domain, filled in from reference TRBV5-5 and TRBJ2-5, reads DAGVTQSPTHLIKTRGQQVTLRCSPISGHKSVSWYQQVLGQGPQFIFQYYEKEERGRGNFPDRFSARQFPNYSSELNVNALLLGDSALYLCASSPRDLETQYFGPGTRLLVL.